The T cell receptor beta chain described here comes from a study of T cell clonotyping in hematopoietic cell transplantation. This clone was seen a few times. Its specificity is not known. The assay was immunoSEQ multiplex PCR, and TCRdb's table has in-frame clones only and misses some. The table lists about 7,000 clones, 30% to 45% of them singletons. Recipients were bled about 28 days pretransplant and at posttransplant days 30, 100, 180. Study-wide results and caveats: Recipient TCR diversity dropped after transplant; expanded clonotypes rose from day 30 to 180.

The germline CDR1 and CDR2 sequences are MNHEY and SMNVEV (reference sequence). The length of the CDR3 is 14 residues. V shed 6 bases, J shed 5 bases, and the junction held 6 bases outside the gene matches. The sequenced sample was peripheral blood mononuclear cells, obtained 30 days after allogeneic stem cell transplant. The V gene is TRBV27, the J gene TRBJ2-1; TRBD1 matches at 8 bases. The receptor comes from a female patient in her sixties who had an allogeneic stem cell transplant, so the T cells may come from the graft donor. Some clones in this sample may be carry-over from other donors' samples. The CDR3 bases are TGTGCCAGCAGCCCGGGACAGGCTCACAATGAGCAGTTCTTC. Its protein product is CASSPGQAHNEQFF.